This T cell receptor (beta chain) was profiled in a study of neurological immune-mediated disorders. Documented time point: longitudinal time-point 2. V shed 6 bases and J 2 bases; nucleotides not matched to a gene: 8. Germline CDR1 and CDR2: DFQATT and SNEGSKA (reference sequence). The CDR3 sequence is 15 residues long. TCRdb ran MiXCR on the 5' RACE reads and lists one entry per CDR3 protein. Of tens of thousands of distinct CDR3 sequences listed, 5% to 6% are singletons. In this sample, this clonotype turned up many times. This chain connects TRBV20-1 to TRBJ2-7; 12 nucleotides line up with TRBD2. This clonotype originated in a woman in her fifties or sixties with multiple sclerosis. Specimen: PBMCs. The CDR3 loop is CSAHDSSGGAYEQYF. The DNA for the CDR3 is TGCAGTGCCCACGATTCTAGCGGGGGGGCCTACGAGCAGTACTTC.